This paragraph covers one T cell receptor (beta chain) sequence. The sample belongs to a study of blood T cell repertoires in COVID-19. Germline V gene data show CDR1 as LNHDA and CDR2 as SQIVND (reference sequence). The CDR3 runs 13 residues. V was pared by 5 bases and J by 5 bases, with 4 bases of the junction left unmatched. TCRdb's copy holds only in-frame clones and misses some; the assay was immunoSEQ multiplex PCR. The data contain roughly 200,000 clones, around 84% of them singletons. This receptor was identified in a middle-aged man who had recovered from COVID-19. The chain joins TRBV19 to TRBJ2-5; 8 nucleotides line up with TRBD1. The specimen sequenced was PBMCs or T cells enriched from blood (not recorded which). The CDR3 protein is CASSSGGWETQYF. The CDR3 DNA sequence: TGTGCCAGTAGTTCAGGGGGCTGGGAGACCCAGTACTTC.